The T cell receptor beta chain under discussion was sequenced for a study of CD8 T cells in ankylosing spondylitis. In making TCR beta libraries, quantitative 5'-RACE with molecular barcodes was used. TCRdb fed the 5' RACE reads into MiXCR, producing one record per CDR3 protein. The sample holds around 150,000 distinct CDR3 sequences, around 7.9% seen once. This clonotype was detected many times. What it binds is not known. General study results and limits: A number of the motif variants had already been described in reactive arthritis synovial fluid and blood. What seemed typical of ankylosing spondylitis blood was a TCR beta motif built from roughly eight highly homologous variants. Enrichment of disease-linked clones was reportedly significant in matched ankylosing spondylitis synovial fluid.

This TCR was recovered from a female donor with ankylosing spondylitis or in good health (not recorded which). Sequences were obtained from blood, either unsorted or a sorted T cell fraction (not recorded which).

The CDR3 nucleotides read TGTGCCAGCAGTTTTGGGCGGGGGGGTTCCTACAATGAGCAGTTCTTC. Its translation is CASSFGRGGSYNEQFF. The chain employs TRBV12-3 or TRBV12-4 and TRBJ2-1, with TRBD2 matching over 9 bases. Trimming took 3 bases from V and 1 from J; bases not matched to a gene: 4. This CDR3 is 16 amino acids long.